A single T cell receptor (beta chain) is shown here with its context. An end of the junction differs from the germline gene, which may be a read error. This record comes from a study of CDR3 diversity in severe acne. Using its own MiXCR run on the PCR reads, TCRdb lists one record per CDR3 protein. The sample includes tens of thousands of distinct CDR3 sequences, about 54% of them seen just once. The sequenced sample consisted of blood. This TCR was sampled from a male donor in good health, without acne.

CDR3 loop: CSARDPNSFNYGYTF. CDR3 nucleotide sequence: TGCAGCGCTAGAGATCCTAACAGTTTTAACTATGGCTACACCTTC. This chain links TRBV20-1 with TRBJ1-2; D is unresolved. This CDR3 is built from 15 residues. The V gene's germline CDR1 is DFQATT and CDR2 SNEGSKA (reference sequence).